This entry concerns a single T cell receptor (beta chain). Its antigen is currently unknown. The data belong to a study of shared clonotypes between healthy human individuals. Study-wide results and caveats: Relative to their counterparts shared across all four donors, non-shared clonotypes exhibited diminished generation probabilities. Clonotype sharing among donors likely depends on sequencing depth. Larger richness was generally estimated for naive than memory subsets.

This CDR3 region has 12 residues. CDR1 is SGHTA and CDR2 is FQGNSA in the germline V gene. V was pared by 2 bases and J by 10 bases, with 10 bases between. Authors' processing steps: Junction-only sequences without quality scores were provided by ImmunoSEQ, so filtering was different. Sequencing used immunoSEQ multiplex PCR; TCRdb keeps in-frame clones, though not all of them. For V, J and clone size, that table is used; D and trimming come from the DNA. This table has around 200,000 clones, approximately 70% appearing once. The rearrangement joins TRBV7-2 to TRBJ2-3; D gene uncertain. Material for sequencing was memory CD4+ T cells sorted from blood. Documented subset: CD45RA-negative fraction. This receptor was identified in a man under 40 in good health. In DNA form, the CDR3 reads TGTGCCAGCAGCTTAAGCCTAGGTCCGCAGTATTTT. It yields the protein CASSLSLGPQYF.